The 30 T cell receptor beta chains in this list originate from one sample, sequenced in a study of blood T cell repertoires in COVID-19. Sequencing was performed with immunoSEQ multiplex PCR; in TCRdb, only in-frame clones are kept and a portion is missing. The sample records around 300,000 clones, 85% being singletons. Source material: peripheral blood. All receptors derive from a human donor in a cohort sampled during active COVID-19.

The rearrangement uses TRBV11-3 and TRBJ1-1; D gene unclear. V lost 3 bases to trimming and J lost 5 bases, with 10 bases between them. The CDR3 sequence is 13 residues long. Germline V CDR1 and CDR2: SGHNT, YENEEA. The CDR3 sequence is CASSLLDTTEAFF. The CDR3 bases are TGTGCCAGCAGCTTGCTCGACACAACTGAAGCTTTCTTT.

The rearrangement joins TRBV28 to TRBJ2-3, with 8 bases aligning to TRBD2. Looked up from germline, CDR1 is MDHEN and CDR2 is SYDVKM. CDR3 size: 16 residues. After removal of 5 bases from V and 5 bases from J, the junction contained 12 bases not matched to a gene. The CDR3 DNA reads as TGTGCCAGCAGTCCCCCCCCGGGACTAGGGCTAGATACGCAGTATTTT. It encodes CASSPPPGLGLDTQYF. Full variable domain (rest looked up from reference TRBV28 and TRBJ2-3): DVKVTQSSRYLVKRTGEKVFLECVQDMDHENMFWYRQDPGLGLRLIYFSYDVKMKEKGDIPEGYSVSREKKERFSLILESASTNQTSMYLCASSPPPGLGLDTQYFGPGTRLTVL.

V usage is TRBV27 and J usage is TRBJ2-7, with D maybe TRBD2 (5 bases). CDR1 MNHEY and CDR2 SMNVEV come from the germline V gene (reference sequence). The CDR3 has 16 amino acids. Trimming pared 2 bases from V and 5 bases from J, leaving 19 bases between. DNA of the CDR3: TGTGCCAGCAGTTTAAGGTCGGGAAATGTGGGAAACGAGCAGTACTTC. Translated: CASSLRSGNVGNEQYF.

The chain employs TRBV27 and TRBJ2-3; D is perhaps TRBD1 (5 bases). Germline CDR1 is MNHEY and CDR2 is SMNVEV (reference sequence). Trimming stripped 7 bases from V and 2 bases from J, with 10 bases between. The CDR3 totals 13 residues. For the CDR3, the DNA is TGTGCCAGCAAAGAGACAGTCACAGATACGCAGTATTTT. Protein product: CASKETVTDTQYF.

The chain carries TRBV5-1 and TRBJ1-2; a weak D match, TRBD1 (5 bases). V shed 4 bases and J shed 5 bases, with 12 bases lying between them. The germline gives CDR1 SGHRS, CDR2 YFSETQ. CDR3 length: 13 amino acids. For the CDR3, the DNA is TGCGCCAGCAGCCCTTATGACAGATATGGCTACACCTTC. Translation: CASSPYDRYGYTF.

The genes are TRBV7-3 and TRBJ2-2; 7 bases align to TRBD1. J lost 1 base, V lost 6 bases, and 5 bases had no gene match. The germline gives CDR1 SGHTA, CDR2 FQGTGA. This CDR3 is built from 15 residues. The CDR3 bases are TGTGCCAGCAGTCGACAGGGAGAGAACACCGGGGAGCTGTTTTTT. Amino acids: CASSRQGENTGELFF.

This chain's CDR3 is CASSGAQGAFF. The CDR3 bases are TGCGCCAGCAGTGGTGCCCAGGGAGCTTTCTTT. The gene calls are TRBV5-1 and TRBJ1-1; TRBD1 might be the D (5 bases). Trimming stripped 5 bases from V and 10 bases from J, with 12 bases between. The germline V gene encodes CDR1 SGHRS and CDR2 YFSETQ. The CDR3 length is 11 residues. The whole variable domain, remainder taken from reference TRBV5-1 and TRBJ1-1, is KAGVTQTPRYLIKTRGQQVTLSCSPISGHRSVSWYQQTPGQGLQFLFEYFSETQRNKGNFPGRFSGRQFSNSRSEMNVSTLELGDSALYLCASSGAQGAFFGQGTRLTVV.

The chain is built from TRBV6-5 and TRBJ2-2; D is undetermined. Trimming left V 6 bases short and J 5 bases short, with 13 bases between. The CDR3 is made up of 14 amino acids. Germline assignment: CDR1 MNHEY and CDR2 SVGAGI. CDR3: CASRLSLPTGELFF. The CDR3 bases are TGTGCCAGCAGACTCTCTCTACCTACCGGGGAGCTGTTTTTT.

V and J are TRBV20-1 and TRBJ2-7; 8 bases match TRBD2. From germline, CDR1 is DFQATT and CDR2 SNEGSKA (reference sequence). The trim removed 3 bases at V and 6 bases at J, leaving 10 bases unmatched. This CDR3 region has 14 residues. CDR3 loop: CSASKAGGSVEQYF. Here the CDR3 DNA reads TGCAGTGCTAGTAAGGCGGGGGGATCGGTCGAGCAGTACTTC.

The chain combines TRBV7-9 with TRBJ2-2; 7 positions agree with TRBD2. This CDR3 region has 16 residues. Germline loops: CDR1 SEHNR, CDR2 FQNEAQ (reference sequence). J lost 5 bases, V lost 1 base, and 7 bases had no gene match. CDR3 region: CASSLVSGRATGELFF. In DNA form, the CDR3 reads TGTGCCAGCAGCTTAGTCTCGGGGAGGGCGACCGGGGAGCTGTTTTTT.

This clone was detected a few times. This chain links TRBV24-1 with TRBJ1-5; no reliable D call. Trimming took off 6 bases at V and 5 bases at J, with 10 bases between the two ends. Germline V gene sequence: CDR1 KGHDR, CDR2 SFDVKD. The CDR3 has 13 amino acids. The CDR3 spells CATSFTEDQPQHF. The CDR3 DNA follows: TGTGCCACCAGTTTTACGGAGGATCAGCCCCAGCATTTT.

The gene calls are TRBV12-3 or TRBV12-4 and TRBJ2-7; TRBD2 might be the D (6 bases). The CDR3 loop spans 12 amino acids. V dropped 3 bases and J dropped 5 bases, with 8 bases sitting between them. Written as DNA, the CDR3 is TGTGCCAGCAGTTTGGGGGGTAACGAGCAGTACTTC. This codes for CASSLGGNEQYF.

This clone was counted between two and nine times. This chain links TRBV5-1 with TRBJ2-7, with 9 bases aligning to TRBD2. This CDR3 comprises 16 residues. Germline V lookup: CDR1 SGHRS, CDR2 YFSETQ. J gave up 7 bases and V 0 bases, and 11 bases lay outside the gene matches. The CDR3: CASSLVRSGGLEEQYF. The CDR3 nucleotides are TGCGCCAGCAGCTTGGTCAGGAGCGGGGGGCTGGAAGAGCAGTACTTC.

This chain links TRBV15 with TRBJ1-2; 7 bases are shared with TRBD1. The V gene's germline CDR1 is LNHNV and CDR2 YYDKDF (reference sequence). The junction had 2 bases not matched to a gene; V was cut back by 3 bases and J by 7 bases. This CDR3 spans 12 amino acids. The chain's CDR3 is CATSRNRGGYTF. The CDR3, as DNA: TGTGCCACCAGCAGGAACAGGGGTGGCTACACCTTC.

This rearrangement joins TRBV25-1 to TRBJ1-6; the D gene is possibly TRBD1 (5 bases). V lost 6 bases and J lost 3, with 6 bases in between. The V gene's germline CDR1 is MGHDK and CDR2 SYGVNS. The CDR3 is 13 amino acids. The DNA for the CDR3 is TGTGCCAGCAGAGACAGCTATAATTCACCCCTCCACTTT. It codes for CASRDSYNSPLHF. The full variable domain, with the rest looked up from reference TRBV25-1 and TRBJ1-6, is EADIYQTPRYLVIGTGKKITLECSQTMGHDKMYWYQQDPGMELHLIHYSYGVNSTEKGDLSSESTVSRIRTEHFPLTLESARPSHTSQYLCASRDSYNSPLHFGNGTRLTVT.

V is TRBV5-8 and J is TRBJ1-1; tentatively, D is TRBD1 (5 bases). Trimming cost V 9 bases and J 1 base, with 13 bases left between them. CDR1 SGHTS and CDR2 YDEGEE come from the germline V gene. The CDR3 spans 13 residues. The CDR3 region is CATTYDRNTEAFF. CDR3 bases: TGTGCCACCACGTATGACAGGAACACTGAAGCTTTCTTT.

The CDR3: CAWSSPPGEKLFF. The CDR3 DNA sequence: TGTGCCTGGAGTAGCCCGCCGGGGGAAAAACTGTTTTTT. This chain connects TRBV30 to TRBJ1-4; D is ambiguous. With 2 bases removed from V and 8 bases from J, the gap between germline ends came to 12 bases. Germline V gives CDR1 GTSNPN, CDR2 SVGIG (reference sequence). CDR3 length: 13 residues.

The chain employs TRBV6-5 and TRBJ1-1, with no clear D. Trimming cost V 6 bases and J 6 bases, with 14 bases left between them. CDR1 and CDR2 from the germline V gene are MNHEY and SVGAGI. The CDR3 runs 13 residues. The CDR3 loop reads CASRYSRSSEAFF. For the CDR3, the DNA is TGTGCCAGCAGATATTCCCGGAGTTCTGAAGCTTTCTTT.

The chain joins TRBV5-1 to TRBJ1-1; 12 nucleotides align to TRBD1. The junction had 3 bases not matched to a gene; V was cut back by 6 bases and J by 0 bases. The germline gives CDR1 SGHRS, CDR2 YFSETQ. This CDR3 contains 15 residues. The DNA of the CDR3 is TGCGCCAGCAAGGGACAGGGGGCTGTGAACACTGAAGCTTTCTTT. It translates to CASKGQGAVNTEAFF. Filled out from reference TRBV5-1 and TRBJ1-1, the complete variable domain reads KAGVTQTPRYLIKTRGQQVTLSCSPISGHRSVSWYQQTPGQGLQFLFEYFSETQRNKGNFPGRFSGRQFSNSRSEMNVSTLELGDSALYLCASKGQGAVNTEAFFGQGTRLTVV.

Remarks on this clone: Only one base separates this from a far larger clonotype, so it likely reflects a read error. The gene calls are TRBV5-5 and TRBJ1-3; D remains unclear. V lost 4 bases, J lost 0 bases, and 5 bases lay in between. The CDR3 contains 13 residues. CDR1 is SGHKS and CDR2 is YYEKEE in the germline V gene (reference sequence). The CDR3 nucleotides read TGTGCCAGCAGCCCCATCTCTGGAAACACCATATATTTT. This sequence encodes CASSPISGNTIYF. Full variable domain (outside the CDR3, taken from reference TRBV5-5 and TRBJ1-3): DAGVTQSPTHLIKTRGQQVTLRCSPISGHKSVSWYQQVLGQGPQFIFQYYEKEERGRGNFPDRFSARQFPNYSSELNVNALLLGDSALYLCASSPISGNTIYFGEGSWLTVV.

CDR3 region: CASSLDAGTTGELFF. For the CDR3, the DNA is TGCGCCAGCAGCTTGGATGCGGGGACGACCGGGGAGCTGTTTTTT. The chain links TRBV5-1 to TRBJ2-2; perhaps TRBD2 as D (6 bases). CDR3 length: 15 amino acids. CDR1 is SGHRS and CDR2 is YFSETQ in the germline V gene. Deletions cut 0 bases from V and 5 bases from J, with 11 bases between.

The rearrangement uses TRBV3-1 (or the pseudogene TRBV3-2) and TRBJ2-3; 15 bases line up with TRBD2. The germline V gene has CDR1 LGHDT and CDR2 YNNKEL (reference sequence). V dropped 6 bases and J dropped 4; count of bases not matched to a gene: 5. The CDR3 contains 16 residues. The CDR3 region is CASRLGLAGGADTQYF. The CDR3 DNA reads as TGTGCCAGCAGACTAGGACTAGCGGGGGGGGCAGATACGCAGTATTTT.

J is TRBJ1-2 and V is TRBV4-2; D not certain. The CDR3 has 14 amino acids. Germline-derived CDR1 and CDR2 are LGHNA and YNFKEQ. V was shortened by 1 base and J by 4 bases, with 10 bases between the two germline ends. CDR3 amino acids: CASSQGEVFYGYTF. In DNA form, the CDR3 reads TGTGCCAGCAGCCAAGGCGAGGTTTTCTATGGCTACACCTTC.

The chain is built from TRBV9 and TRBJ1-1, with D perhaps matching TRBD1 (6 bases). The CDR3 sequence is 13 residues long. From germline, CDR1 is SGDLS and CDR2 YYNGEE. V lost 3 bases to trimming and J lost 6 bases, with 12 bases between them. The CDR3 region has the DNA TGTGCCAGCAGCGCTATCAACAGGGCTGAAGCTTTCTTT. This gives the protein CASSAINRAEAFF.

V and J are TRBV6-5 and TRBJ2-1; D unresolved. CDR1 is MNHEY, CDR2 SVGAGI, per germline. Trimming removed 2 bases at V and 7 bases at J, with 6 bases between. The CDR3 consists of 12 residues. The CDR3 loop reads CASSYRKNEQFF. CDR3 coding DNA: TGTGCCAGCAGTTACCGTAAAAATGAGCAGTTCTTC.

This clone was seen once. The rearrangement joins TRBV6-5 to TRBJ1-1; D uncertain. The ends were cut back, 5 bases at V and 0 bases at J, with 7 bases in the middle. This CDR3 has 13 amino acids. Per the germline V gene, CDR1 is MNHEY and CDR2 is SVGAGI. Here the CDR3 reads CASSLALNTEAFF. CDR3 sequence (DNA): TGTGCCAGCAGTCTGGCTTTGAACACTGAAGCTTTCTTT.

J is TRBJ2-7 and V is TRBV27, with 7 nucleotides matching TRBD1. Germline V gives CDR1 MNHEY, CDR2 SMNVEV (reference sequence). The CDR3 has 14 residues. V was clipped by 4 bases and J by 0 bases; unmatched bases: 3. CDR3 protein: CASSWAGGSYEQYF. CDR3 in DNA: TGTGCCAGCAGTTGGGCAGGGGGCTCCTACGAGCAGTACTTC.

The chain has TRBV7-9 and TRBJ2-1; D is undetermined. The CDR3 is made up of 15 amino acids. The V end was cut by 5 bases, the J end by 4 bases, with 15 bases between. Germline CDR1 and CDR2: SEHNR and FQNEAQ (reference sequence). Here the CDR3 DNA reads TGTGCCAGCAGCAATAGTATGGGCCGTTACAATGAGCAGTTCTTC. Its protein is CASSNSMGRYNEQFF.

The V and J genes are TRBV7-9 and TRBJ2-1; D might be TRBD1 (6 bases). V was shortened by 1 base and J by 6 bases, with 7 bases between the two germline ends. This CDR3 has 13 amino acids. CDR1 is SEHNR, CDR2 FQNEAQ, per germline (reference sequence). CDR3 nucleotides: TGTGCCAGCAGCTTAGTAGGGGGCAATGAGCAGTTCTTC. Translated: CASSLVGGNEQFF.

This chain's CDR3 is CASSPGSGRNTEAFF. CDR3 nucleotide sequence: TGTGCCAGCAGCCCGGGGTCCGGTCGAAACACTGAAGCTTTCTTT. The chain recombines TRBV7-9 with TRBJ1-1; D remains unclear. This CDR3 comprises 15 residues. V lost 5 bases and J 2 bases, leaving 15 bases between the germline ends. The V gene's germline CDR1 is SEHNR and CDR2 FQNEAQ (reference sequence).